Listed here are 9 T cell receptor beta chains from one sample, sequenced in a study of memory CD4+ T cells and cytomegalovirus serostatus. Here immunoSEQ multiplex PCR was the method, and the copy in TCRdb shows in-frame clones only, minus some. The top ten hold around 1.9% of the sample, which has 40,000 to 55,000 clones, approximately 82% seen once. Single viable CD3+CD4+CD8-CD45RO+ cells were sorted as the memory CD4+ T cells. Sequences were obtained from memory CD4+ T cells from blood. The receptors were gathered from an adult in good health and CMV-seronegative.

The chain is built from TRBV6-5 and TRBJ1-6, with D tentatively TRBD1 (6 bases). Germline V gene sequence: CDR1 MNHEY, CDR2 SVGAGI. Trimming cost V 7 bases and J 5 bases, with 12 bases left between them. This CDR3 is built from 14 residues. The CDR3 DNA follows: TGTGCCAGCACCCGGGACACCCATAATTCACCCCTCCACTTT. Translation: CASTRDTHNSPLHF.

The chain links TRBV7-9 to TRBJ2-2; possible D gene TRBD2, 5 bases. This CDR3 is 18 amino acids long. CDR1 is SEHNR and CDR2 is FQNEAQ in the germline V gene (reference sequence). Trimming shortened V by 4 bases and J by 4 bases, and 22 bases separated the two germline ends. Here the CDR3 DNA reads TGTGCCAGCAGCTCGCCCCCTGGCAGCGGTGGAGGCACCGGGGAGCTGTTTTTT. It encodes CASSSPPGSGGGTGELFF.

The rearrangement links TRBV30 to TRBJ2-1; tentative D call: TRBD1 (6 bases). The ends were cut back, 6 bases at V and 7 bases at J, with 13 bases in the middle. Germline CDR1 and CDR2: GTSNPN and SVGIG (reference sequence). The CDR3 sequence is 12 residues long. The CDR3 DNA is TGTGCCTGCCAGGAGCAGGGGAATGAGCAGTTCTTC. This sequence encodes CACQEQGNEQFF.

The chain is built from TRBV11-3 and TRBJ2-1, with TRBD1 identical over 7 bases. This CDR3 has 16 amino acids. Germline V CDR1 and CDR2: SGHNT, YENEEA. Trimming removed 1 base from V and 7 bases from J; junction bases left unmatched: 10. The CDR3 loop is CASSLGARGWGNEQFF. The CDR3 region has the DNA TGTGCCAGCAGCTTAGGAGCCAGGGGGTGGGGAAATGAGCAGTTCTTC. Variable domain in full (rest from reference TRBV11-3 and TRBJ2-1): EAGVVQSPRYKIIEKKQPVAFWCNPISGHNTLYWYLQNLGQGPELLIRYENEEAVDDSQLPKDRFSAERLKGVDSTLKIQPAELGDSAVYLCASSLGARGWGNEQFFGPGTRLTVL.

The sample holds one count of this clone. The chain couples TRBV4-2 to TRBJ2-5; D unclear. The CDR3 length is 13 residues. Looked up from germline, CDR1 is LGHNA and CDR2 is YNFKEQ. The ends were cut back, 0 bases at V and 5 bases at J, with 7 bases in the middle. The CDR3 bases are TGTGCCAGCAGCCAAGAATACGTCGAGACCCAGTACTTC. This sequence encodes CASSQEYVETQYF.

V is TRBV20-1 and J is TRBJ2-3; D not certain. Germline V lookup: CDR1 DFQATT, CDR2 SNEGSKA (reference sequence). V was cut by 3 bases and J by 6 bases, with 7 bases left in between. The CDR3 contains 11 residues. As DNA, the CDR3 is TGCAGTGCTAGGGTGGCGGATACGCAGTATTTT. Protein: CSARVADTQYF.

This chain links TRBV19 with TRBJ1-5, with D possibly TRBD1 on 6 matching bases. The CDR3 is 16 residues long. Trimming shortened V by 6 bases and J by 0 bases, and 15 bases separated the two germline ends. Germline V lookup: CDR1 LNHDA, CDR2 SQIVND (reference sequence). The CDR3 region is CASRETGSYSNQPQHF. For the CDR3, the DNA is TGTGCCAGTAGAGAGACAGGTAGTTATAGCAATCAGCCCCAGCATTTT.

The V gene is TRBV6-5, the J gene TRBJ1-5; the D is unclear. V was shortened by 2 bases and J by 2 bases, with 4 bases between the two germline ends. Germline CDR1 reads MNHEY; CDR2 reads SVGAGI. The CDR3 sequence is 13 residues long. CDR3: CASSYMGNQPQHF. The CDR3 DNA is TGTGCCAGCAGTTACATGGGCAATCAGCCCCAGCATTTT.

This chain links TRBV11-3 with TRBJ2-1, with D possibly being TRBD2 (6 bases). CDR1 SGHNT and CDR2 YENEEA come from the germline V gene. CDR3 size: 15 residues. V was clipped by 5 bases and J by 8 bases, with 19 bases between them. CDR3: CASSPGGRDLDEQFF. For the CDR3, the DNA is TGTGCCAGCAGCCCCGGGGGTCGGGACCTCGATGAGCAGTTCTTC. Full variable domain (missing parts from reference TRBV11-3 and TRBJ2-1): EAGVVQSPRYKIIEKKQPVAFWCNPISGHNTLYWYLQNLGQGPELLIRYENEEAVDDSQLPKDRFSAERLKGVDSTLKIQPAELGDSAVYLCASSPGGRDLDEQFFGPGTRLTVL.